The source of this T cell receptor (beta chain) is a study of T-cell memory formation after mild COVID-19. Study findings and constraints: Mainly in CM and EM were contracting CD4+ clones; CD8+ were in EMRA.

Per germline, CDR1 SGHDT and CDR2 YYEEEE. Trimming cost V 0 bases and J 6 bases, with 12 bases left between them. There are 14 residues in the CDR3. This clonotype was observed a handful of times. Its antigen is as yet unknown. With constant-segment primers, 5'RACE yielded cDNA libraries of TCR alpha and TCR beta that carried sample barcodes and UMIs. TCRdb reanalysed the 5' RACE reads using MiXCR and keeps one entry per CDR3 protein. The profile shows roughly 150,000 distinct CDR3 sequences, 10% to 15% of them singletons. V and J are TRBV5-6 and TRBJ1-1; D gene ambiguous. The sequence was collected from a man aged 18 to 29 who had mild COVID-19 (a few samples of this study predate the infection). Cell type and time point are not known. Sample: PBMCs or a T cell subset sorted from them (not recorded which). The CDR3 reads CASSLVQAGAEAFF. CDR3 nucleotide sequence: TGTGCCAGCAGCTTGGTCCAAGCAGGCGCTGAAGCTTTCTTT.